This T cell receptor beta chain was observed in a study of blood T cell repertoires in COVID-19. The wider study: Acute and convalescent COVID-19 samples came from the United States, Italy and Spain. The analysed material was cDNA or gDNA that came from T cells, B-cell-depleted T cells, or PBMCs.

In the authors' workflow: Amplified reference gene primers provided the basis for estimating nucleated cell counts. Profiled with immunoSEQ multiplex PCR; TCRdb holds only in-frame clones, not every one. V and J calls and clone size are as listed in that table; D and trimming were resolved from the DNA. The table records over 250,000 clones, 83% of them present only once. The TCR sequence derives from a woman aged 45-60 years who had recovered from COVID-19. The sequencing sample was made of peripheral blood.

CDR3 coding DNA: TGTGCCAGCAGTTCCTTCGGGGTAGCCTCGGGTACGCAGTATTTT. This gives the protein CASSSFGVASGTQYF. V and J are TRBV27 and TRBJ2-3; tentatively, D is TRBD2 (5 bases). V was clipped by 4 bases and J by 8 bases, with 19 bases between them. Germline CDR1 reads MNHEY; CDR2 reads SMNVEV (reference sequence). The CDR3 spans 15 residues.